This TCR beta chain emerged from a study of T cell responses to AZD1222 COVID-19 vaccine. The CDR3 loop spans 12 amino acids. The germline V and J ends were trimmed by 8 bases and 5 bases, with 12 bases remaining between them. Profiled with immunoSEQ multiplex PCR; TCRdb holds only in-frame clones, not every one. The sample records around 150,000 clones, 94% being singletons. This receptor was taken from an adult who received the AZD1222 COVID-19 vaccine. This material consisted of peripheral blood, taken 28 days after the second AZD1222 dose. V and J are TRBV12-3 or TRBV12-4 and TRBJ1-1; D call uncertain. CDR3 nucleotides: TGTGCCAGCGATGGCGGATCGACTGAAGCTTTCTTT. As protein: CASDGGSTEAFF.